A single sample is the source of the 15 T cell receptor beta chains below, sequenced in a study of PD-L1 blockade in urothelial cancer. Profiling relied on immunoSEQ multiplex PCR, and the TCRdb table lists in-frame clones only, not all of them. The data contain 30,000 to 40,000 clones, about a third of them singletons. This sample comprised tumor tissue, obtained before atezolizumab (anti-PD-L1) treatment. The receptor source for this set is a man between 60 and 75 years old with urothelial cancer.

The CDR3 DNA reads TGTGCCAGCAAAGCCGGGACCGGGAGCTATGGCTACACCTTC. Protein sequence: CASKAGTGSYGYTF. The V gene is TRBV11-3, the J gene TRBJ1-2; tentatively, D is TRBD1 (5 bases). Trimming took 7 bases from V and 4 from J, leaving 16 bases between them. Looked up from germline, CDR1 is SGHNT and CDR2 is YENEEA. The CDR3 runs to 14 residues. Using reference TRBV11-3 and TRBJ1-2 for the parts outside the CDR3, the full variable domain is EAGVVQSPRYKIIEKKQPVAFWCNPISGHNTLYWYLQNLGQGPELLIRYENEEAVDDSQLPKDRFSAERLKGVDSTLKIQPAELGDSAVYLCASKAGTGSYGYTFGSGTRLTVV.

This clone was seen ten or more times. The CDR3 DNA sequence: TGTGCCAGCAGTCGACGACGGACGGACTCTGGAAACACCATATATTTT. This codes for CASSRRRTDSGNTIYF. V gene TRBV6-8 combines with J gene TRBJ1-3; D remains unclear. Germline lookup yields CDR1 MNHGY and CDR2 SAAAGT. Trimming removed 5 bases from V and 0 bases from J, with 14 bases in between. The CDR3 sequence is 16 residues long.

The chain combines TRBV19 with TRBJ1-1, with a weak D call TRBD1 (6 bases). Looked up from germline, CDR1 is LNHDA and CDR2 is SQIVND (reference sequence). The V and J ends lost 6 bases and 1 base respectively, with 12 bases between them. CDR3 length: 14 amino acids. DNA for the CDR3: TGTGCCAGTAGGGGCGGGGGCCCGAACACTGAAGCTTTCTTT. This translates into CASRGGGPNTEAFF.

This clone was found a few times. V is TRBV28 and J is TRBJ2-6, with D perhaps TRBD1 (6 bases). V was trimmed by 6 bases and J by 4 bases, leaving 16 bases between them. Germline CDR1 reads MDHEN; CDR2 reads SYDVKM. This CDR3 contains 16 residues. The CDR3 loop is CASSSQGLEGANVLTF. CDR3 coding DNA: TGTGCCAGCAGCTCACAGGGCCTTGAAGGGGCCAACGTCCTGACTTTC. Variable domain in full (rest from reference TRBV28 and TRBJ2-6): DVKVTQSSRYLVKRTGEKVFLECVQDMDHENMFWYRQDPGLGLRLIYFSYDVKMKEKGDIPEGYSVSREKKERFSLILESASTNQTSMYLCASSSQGLEGANVLTFGAGSRLTVL.

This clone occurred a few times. The CDR3 region is CASSPESSGANVLTF. For the CDR3, the DNA is TGCGCCAGCAGCCCGGAGAGCTCTGGGGCCAACGTCCTGACTTTC. The chain carries TRBV23-1 and TRBJ2-6; D ambiguous. TRBV23-1 is treated as an ORF (open reading frame) with a function not yet certain. V lost 6 bases to trimming and J lost 0 bases, with 9 bases between them. The CDR3 has 15 amino acids.

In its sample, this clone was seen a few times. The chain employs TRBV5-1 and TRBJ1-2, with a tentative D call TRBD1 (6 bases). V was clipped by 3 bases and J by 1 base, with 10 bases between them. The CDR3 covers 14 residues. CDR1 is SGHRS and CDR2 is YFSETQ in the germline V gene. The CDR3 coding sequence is TGCGCCAGCAGCTCCTCACAGGGTAACTATGGCTACACCTTC. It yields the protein CASSSSQGNYGYTF.

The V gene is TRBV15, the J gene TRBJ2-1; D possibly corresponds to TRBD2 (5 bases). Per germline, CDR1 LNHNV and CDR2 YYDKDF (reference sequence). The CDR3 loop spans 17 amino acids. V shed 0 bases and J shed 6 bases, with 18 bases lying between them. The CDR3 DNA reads TGTGCCACCAGCAGAGATTCGAGGGCGCCCTGGGGCAATGAGCAGTTCTTC. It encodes CATSRDSRAPWGNEQFF. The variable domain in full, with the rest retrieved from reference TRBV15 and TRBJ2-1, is DAMVIQNPRYQVTQFGKPVTLSCSQTLNHNVMYWYQQKSSQAPKLLFHYYDKDFNNEADTPDNFQSRRPNTSFCFLDIRSPGLGDTAMYLCATSRDSRAPWGNEQFFGPGTRLTVL.

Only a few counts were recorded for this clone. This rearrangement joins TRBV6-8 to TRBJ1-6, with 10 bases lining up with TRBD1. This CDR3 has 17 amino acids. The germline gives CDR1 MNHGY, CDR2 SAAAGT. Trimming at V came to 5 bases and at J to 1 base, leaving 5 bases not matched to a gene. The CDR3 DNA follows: TGTGCCAGCAGTGGATGGGGACAGGGGTCCTATAATTCACCCCTCCACTTT. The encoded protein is CASSGWGQGSYNSPLHF.

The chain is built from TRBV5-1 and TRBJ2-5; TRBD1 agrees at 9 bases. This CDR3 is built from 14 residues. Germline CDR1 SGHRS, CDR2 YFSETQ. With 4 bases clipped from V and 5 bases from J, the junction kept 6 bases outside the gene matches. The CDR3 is CASSLNRGRETQYF. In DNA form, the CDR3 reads TGCGCCAGCAGCCTCAACAGGGGGCGGGAGACCCAGTACTTC.

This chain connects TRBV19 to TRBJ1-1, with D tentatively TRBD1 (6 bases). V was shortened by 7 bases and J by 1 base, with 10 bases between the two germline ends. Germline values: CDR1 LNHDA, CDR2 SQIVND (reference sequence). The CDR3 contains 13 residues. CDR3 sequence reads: CASNQGSNTEAFF. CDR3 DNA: TGTGCCAGTAATCAGGGGTCGAACACTGAAGCTTTCTTT.

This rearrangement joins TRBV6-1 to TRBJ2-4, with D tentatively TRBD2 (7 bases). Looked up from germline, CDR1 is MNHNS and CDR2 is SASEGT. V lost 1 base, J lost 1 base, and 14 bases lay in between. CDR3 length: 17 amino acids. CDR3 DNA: TGTGCCAGCAGTGAAGAGGCAGGGGAGGGTGCCAAAAACATTCAGTACTTC. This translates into CASSEEAGEGAKNIQYF.

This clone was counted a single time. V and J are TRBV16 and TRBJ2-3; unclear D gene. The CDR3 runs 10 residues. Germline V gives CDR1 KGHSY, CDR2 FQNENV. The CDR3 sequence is CASGDYTQYF. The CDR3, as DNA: TGTGCTAGTGGTGATTATACGCAGTATTTT.

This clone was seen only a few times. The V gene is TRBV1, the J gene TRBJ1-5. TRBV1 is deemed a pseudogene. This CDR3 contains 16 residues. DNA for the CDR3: TGCGCCAGCAGCCAAGTTCTGGGGGGGAGCAATCAGCCCCAGCATTTT. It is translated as CASSQVLGGSNQPQHF.

CDR3 in amino acids: CASSPSGVSNEKLFF. In DNA form, the CDR3 reads TGCGCCAGCAGCCCCTCAGGAGTTAGTAATGAAAAACTGTTTTTT. This chain connects TRBV5-1 to TRBJ1-4; D gene uncertain. This CDR3 comprises 15 residues. CDR1 is SGHRS, CDR2 YFSETQ, per germline. The germline V and J ends were trimmed by 4 bases and 4 bases, with 14 bases remaining between them.

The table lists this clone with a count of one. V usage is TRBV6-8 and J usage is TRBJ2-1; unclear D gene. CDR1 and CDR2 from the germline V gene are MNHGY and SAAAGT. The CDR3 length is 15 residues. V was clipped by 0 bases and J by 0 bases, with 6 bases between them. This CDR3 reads CASSYSLFSYNEQFF. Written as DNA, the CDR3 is TGTGCCAGCAGTTACTCGTTGTTCTCCTACAATGAGCAGTTCTTC.